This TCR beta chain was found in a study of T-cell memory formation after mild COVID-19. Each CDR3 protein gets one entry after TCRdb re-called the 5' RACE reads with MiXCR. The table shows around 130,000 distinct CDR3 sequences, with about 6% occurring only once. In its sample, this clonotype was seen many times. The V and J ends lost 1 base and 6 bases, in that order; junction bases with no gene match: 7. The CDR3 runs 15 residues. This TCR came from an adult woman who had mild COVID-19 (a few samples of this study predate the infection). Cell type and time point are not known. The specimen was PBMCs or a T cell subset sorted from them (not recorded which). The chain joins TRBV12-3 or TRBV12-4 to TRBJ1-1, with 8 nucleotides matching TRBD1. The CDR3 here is CASSLGTGTGPEAFF. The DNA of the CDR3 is TGTGCCAGCAGTTTAGGCACCGGGACAGGCCCTGAAGCTTTCTTT.